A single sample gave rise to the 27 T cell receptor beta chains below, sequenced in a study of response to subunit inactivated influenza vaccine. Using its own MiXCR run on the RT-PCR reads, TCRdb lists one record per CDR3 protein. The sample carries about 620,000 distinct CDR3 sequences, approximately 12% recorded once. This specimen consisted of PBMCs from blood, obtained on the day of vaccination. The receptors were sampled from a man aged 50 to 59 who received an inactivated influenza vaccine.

The CDR3 DNA follows: TGTGCCAGCAGCCCCGAGACTCCGTACGAGCAGTACTTC. Translating it yields CASSPETPYEQYF. The chain combines TRBV12-3 or TRBV12-4 with TRBJ2-7; D is uncertain. The CDR3 spans 13 residues. With 6 bases removed from V and 4 bases from J, the gap between germline ends came to 13 bases.

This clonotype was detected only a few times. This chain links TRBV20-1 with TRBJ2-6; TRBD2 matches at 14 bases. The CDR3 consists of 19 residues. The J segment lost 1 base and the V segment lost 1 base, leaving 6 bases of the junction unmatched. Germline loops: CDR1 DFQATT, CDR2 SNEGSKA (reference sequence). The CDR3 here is CSARGGGLAGGSGANVLTF. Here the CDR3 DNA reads TGCAGTGCTAGAGGTGGCGGACTAGCGGGGGGTTCTGGGGCCAACGTCCTGACTTTC.

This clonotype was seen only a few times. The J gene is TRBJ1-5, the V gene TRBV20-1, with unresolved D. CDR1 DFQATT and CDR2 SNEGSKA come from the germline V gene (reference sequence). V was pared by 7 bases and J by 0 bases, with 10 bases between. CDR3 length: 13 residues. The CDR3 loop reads CSVSQHSNQPQHF. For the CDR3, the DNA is TGCAGTGTATCACAGCATAGCAATCAGCCCCAGCATTTT.

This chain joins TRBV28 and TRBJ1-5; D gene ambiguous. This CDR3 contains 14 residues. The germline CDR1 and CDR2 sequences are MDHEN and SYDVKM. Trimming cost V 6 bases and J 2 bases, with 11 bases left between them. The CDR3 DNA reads TGTGCCAGCAGGGGTCCACGCCGCAATCAGCCCCAGCATTTT. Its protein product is CASRGPRRNQPQHF.

The CDR3 bases are TGTGCCAGCAGTTGGGGACTGGCGGTCGAGCAGTACTTC. It specifies CASSWGLAVEQYF. V is TRBV12-3 or TRBV12-4 and J is TRBJ2-7; the D gene is possibly TRBD2 (6 bases). V was trimmed by 4 bases and J by 6 bases, leaving 13 bases between them. This CDR3 has 13 residues.

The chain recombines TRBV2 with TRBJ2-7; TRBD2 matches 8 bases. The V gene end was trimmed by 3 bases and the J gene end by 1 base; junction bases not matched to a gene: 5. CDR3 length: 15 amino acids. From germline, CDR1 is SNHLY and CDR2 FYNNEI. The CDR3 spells CASSESVAGSYEQYF. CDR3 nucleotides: TGTGCCAGCAGTGAGTCGGTAGCGGGGTCCTACGAGCAGTACTTC.

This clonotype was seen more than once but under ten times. CDR3 DNA: TGTGCCAGCAGCTTCCTCCCGGGACACTCGTTTTCCTCTGGGGCCAACGTCCTGACTTTC. Amino acids: CASSFLPGHSFSSGANVLTF. The chain links TRBV7-8 to TRBJ2-6; weak D call: TRBD1 (6 bases). The CDR3 runs 20 residues. V gave up 3 bases and J gave up 0 bases, with 21 bases separating them. Germline V gives CDR1 SGHVS, CDR2 FQNEAQ.

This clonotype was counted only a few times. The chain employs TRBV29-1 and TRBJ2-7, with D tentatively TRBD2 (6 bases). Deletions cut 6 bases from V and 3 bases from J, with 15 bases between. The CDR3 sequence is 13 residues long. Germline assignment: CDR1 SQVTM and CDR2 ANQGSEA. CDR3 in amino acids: CSVRDGSFYEQYF. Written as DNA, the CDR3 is TGCAGCGTGCGGGACGGCTCTTTCTACGAGCAGTACTTC.

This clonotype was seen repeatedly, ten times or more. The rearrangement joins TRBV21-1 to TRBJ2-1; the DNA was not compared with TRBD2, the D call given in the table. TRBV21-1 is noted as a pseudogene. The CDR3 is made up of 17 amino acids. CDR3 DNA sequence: TGTGCCAGCAGCAAACGGGTTAGCGGGGCCTCCTACAATGAGCAGTTCTTC. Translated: CASSKRVSGASYNEQFF.

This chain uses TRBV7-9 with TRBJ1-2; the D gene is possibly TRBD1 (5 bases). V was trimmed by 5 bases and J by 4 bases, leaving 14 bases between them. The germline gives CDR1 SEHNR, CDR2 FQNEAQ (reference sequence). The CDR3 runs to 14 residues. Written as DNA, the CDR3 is TGTGCCAGCAGCGGTTCAGGGTCCGGCTATGGCTACACCTTC. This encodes CASSGSGSGYGYTF.

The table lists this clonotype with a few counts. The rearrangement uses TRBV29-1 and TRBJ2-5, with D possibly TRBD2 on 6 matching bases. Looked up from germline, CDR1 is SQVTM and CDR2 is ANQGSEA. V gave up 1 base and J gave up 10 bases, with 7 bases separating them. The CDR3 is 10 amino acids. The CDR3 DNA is TGCAGCGTTGAAGGGAGGGGCCAGTACTTC. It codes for CSVEGRGQYF.

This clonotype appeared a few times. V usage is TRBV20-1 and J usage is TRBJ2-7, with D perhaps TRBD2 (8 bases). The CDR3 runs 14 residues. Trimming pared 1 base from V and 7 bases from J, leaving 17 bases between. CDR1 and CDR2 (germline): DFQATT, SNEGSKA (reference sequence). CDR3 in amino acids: CSARAPQGTREQYF. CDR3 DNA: TGCAGTGCTAGAGCACCACAGGGGACTAGGGAGCAGTACTTC.

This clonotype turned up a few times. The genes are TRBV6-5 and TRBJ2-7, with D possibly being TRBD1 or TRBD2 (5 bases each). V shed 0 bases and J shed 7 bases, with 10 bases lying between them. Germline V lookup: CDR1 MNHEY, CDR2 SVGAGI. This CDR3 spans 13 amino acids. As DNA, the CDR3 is TGTGCCAGCAGTTACTCGGGACCGGTAGAGCAGTACTTC. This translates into CASSYSGPVEQYF.

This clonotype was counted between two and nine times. Written as DNA, the CDR3 is TGCGCCAGCAGCCAAGGGGGCGGCTCCTATAATTCACCCCTCCACTTT. This sequence encodes CASSQGGGSYNSPLHF. The V and J genes are TRBV4-3 and TRBJ1-6; D is perhaps TRBD1 (5 bases). Germline-derived CDR1 and CDR2 are LGHNA and YSLEER. The CDR3 consists of 16 residues. Trimming stripped 1 base from V and 0 bases from J, with 7 bases between.

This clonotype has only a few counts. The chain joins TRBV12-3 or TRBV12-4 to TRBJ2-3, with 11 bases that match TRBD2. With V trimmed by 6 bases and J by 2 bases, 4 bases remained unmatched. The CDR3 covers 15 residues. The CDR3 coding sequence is TGTGCCAGCAGGCTAGCGGGGGGAATCACAGATACGCAGTATTTT. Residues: CASRLAGGITDTQYF.

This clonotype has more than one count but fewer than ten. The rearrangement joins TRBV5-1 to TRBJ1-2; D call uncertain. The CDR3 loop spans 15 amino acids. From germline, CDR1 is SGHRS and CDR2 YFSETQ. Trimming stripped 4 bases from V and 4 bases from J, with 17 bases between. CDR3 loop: CASSAWSGEGYGYTF. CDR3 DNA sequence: TGCGCCAGCAGCGCTTGGTCCGGAGAGGGCTATGGCTACACCTTC.

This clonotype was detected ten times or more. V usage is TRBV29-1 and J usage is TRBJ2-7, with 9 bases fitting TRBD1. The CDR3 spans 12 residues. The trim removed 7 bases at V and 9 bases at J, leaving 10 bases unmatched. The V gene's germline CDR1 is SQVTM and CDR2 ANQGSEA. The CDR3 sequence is CSARDRAFVQYF. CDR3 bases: TGCAGCGCTCGGGACAGGGCTTTCGTGCAGTACTTC.

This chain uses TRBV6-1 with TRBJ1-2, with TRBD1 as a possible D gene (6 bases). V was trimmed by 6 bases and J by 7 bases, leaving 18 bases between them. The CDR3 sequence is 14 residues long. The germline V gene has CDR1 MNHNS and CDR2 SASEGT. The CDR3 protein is CASSLKTGWSGYTF. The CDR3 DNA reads TGTGCCAGCAGCCTCAAAACAGGGTGGAGTGGCTACACCTTC.

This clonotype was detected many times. CDR3 protein: CSARKQGALNTIYF. CDR3 nucleotides: TGCAGTGCTAGAAAACAGGGGGCCTTAAACACCATATATTTT. The chain is built from TRBV20-1 and TRBJ1-3, with TRBD1 identical over 9 bases. Germline V gene lookup returns CDR1 DFQATT and CDR2 SNEGSKA (reference sequence). This CDR3 has 14 residues. V lost 2 bases and J lost 6; bases outside the gene matches: 5.

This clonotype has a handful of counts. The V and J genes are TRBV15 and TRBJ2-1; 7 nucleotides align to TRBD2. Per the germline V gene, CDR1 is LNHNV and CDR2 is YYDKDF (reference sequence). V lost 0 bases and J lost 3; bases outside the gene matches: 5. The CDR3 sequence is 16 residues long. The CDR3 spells CATSREGSGYYNEQFF. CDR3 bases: TGTGCCACCAGCAGAGAGGGTAGCGGGTACTACAATGAGCAGTTCTTC.

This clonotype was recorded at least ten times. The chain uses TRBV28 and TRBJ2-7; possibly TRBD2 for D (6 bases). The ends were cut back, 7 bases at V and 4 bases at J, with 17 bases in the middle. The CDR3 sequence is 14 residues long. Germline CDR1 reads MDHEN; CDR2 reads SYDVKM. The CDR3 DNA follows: TGTGCCAGCAACGTACCGGGACTTTCATACGAGCAGTACTTC. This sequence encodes CASNVPGLSYEQYF.

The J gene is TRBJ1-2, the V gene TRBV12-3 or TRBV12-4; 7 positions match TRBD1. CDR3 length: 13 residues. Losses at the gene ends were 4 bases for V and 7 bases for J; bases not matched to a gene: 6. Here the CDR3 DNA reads TGTGCCAGCAGTTACGCGACAGGGAGTGGCTACACCTTC. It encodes CASSYATGSGYTF.

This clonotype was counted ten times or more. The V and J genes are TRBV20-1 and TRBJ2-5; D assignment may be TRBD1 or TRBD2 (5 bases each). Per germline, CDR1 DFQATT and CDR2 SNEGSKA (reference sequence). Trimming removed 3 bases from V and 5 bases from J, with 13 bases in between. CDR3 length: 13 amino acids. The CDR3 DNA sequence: TGCAGTGCTAGCCCAGGGACGGGTGAGACCCAGTACTTC. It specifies CSASPGTGETQYF.

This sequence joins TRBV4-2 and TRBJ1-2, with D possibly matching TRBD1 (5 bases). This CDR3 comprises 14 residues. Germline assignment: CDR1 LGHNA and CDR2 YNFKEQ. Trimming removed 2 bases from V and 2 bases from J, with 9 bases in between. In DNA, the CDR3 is TGTGCCAGCAGCCAACCCGGGGCCAACTATGGCTACACCTTC. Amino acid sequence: CASSQPGANYGYTF.

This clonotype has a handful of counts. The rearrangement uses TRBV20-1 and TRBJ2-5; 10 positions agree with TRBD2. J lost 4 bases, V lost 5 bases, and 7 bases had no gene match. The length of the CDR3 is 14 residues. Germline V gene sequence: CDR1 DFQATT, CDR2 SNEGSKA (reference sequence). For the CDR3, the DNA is TGCAGTGCTCCGAGAGCGGGAGGGCCAGAGACCCAGTACTTC. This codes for CSAPRAGGPETQYF.

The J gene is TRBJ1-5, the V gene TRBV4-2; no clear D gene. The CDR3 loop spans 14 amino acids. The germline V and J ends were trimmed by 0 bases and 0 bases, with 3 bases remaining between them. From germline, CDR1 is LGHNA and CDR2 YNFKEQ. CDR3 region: CASSQDHSNQPQHF. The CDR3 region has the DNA TGTGCCAGCAGCCAAGATCATAGCAATCAGCCCCAGCATTTT.

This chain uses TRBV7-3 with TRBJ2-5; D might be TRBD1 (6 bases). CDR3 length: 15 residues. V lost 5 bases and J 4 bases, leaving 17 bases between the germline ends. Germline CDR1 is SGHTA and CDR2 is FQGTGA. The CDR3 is CASSRQDRPGETQYF. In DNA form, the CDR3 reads TGTGCCAGCAGCCGACAGGACCGCCCAGGAGAGACCCAGTACTTC. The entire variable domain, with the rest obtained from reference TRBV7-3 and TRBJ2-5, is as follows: GAGVSQTPSNKVTEKGKYVELRCDPISGHTALYWYRQSLGQGPEFLIYFQGTGAADDSGLPNDRFFAVRPEGSVSTLKIQRTERGDSAVYLCASSRQDRPGETQYFGPGTRLLVL.